This TCR beta chain originates from a study of T cell repertoires in cytomegalovirus infection. Germline assignment: CDR1 MNHNS and CDR2 SASEGT. V dropped 8 bases and J dropped 6; count of bases not matched to a gene: 9. This CDR3 is 14 amino acids long. This clonotype turned up a few times. The antigen remains undetermined. TCRdb independently ran MiXCR on the reads; one entry per CDR3 protein. The sample shows around 900,000 distinct CDR3 sequences, approximately 30% of them seen only once. This sequence was found in a human donor in good health (CMV status not recorded). Some clones in this sample may be carry-over from other donors' samples. The chain combines TRBV6-1 with TRBJ2-7; 11 bases are a match to TRBD1. The specimen comprised cultured CD8+ T cells from PBMCs, sampled from culture after CMV antigen stimulation. The CDR3, as DNA: TGTGCCAGCCAACTTGGACAGGGGGCTTTCGAGCAGTACTTC. Translating it yields CASQLGQGAFEQYF.